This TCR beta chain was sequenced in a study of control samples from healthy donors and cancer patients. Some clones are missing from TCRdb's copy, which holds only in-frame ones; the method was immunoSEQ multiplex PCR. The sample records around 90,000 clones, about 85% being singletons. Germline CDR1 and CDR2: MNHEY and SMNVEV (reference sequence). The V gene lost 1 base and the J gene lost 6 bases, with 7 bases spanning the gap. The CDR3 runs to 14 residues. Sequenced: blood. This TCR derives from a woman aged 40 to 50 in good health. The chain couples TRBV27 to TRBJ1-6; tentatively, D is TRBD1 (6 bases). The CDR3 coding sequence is TGTGCCAGCAGTTTATTACAGGGTAATTCACCCCTCCACTTT. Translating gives CASSLLQGNSPLHF.